One T cell receptor (beta chain) is described in this entry. The clone's antigen remains unknown. Nothing much larger sits one base from this clone, and base qualities are not available. Using the deep immunoSEQ assay, TCR CDR3 regions were amplified from genomic DNA by multiplex PCR. Extracted genomic DNA from each cell subset was spread evenly across all wells of several immunoSEQ 96-well plates, with each plate serving as a replicate. For sorted subsets, approximately 0.2 ug of genomic DNA, equivalent to about 30,000 T cell genomes, went into each replicate PCR. The purified libraries were quantified using a Qubit 3.0 fluorometer, sized with a Bioanalyzer 2100, and then quantified again using the KAPA Library Quantification kit. Each immunoSEQ 96-well plate was sequenced on its own single-read 150-cycle Illumina NextSeq 550 flow cell. The authors' pipeline ran thus. Because the immunoSEQ output held only junctional sequences and lacked quality scores, the filtering could not match the filtering applied to full-length reads. Sequences were annotated with PyIR, a Python wrapper for IgBLAST v1.9, and V/J genes and CDR3 were assigned using IMGT germline references. Reads were removed for weak V/J assignments (E-value above 1e-6), missing CDR3, stop codons, out-of-frame junctions, or ambiguous translated residues. V3J clonotypes were defined as sequences sharing the same inferred V gene, J gene, and CDR3 amino acid sequence. The percentage overlap between two repertoires was calculated by dividing the number of shared unique clonotypes by the size of the smaller repertoire. Three approaches were used to assess repertoire richness: RTK rarefaction, the Chao1 estimator, and Recon v2.1 estimates of unobserved clonotypes. Generation probabilities were computed with OLGA for all TCRbeta clonotypes obtained by the gDNA method from several donors. What TCRdb holds here is the immuneACCESS table cut down to in-frame rearrangements. Part of the clones is not present; checked against another copy, under half of the missing clones reflect an unresolved V gene, and the others are unexplained. V and J calls plus clone size are reproduced from that table; the DNA served to infer D and trimming. Present in this sample are hundreds of thousands of clones, around 67% of which were seen just once. The ten top clones hold over 1.5% of the sample.

This sample was taken from a study of shared clonotypes between healthy human individuals (dated by TCRdb to about 2020). For the wider study: The cohort included a few men and a couple of women between 18 and 49 years of age. For each donor, three plates each were used for CD4 naive and CD4 memory, two plates were used for CD8 naive, and one plate was used for CD8 memory. To estimate repertoire size and how much clonotype sharing occurs between individuals, the study deeply sequenced the blood TCR repertoires of about 5 healthy adults. Libraries were prepared and TCR repertoires were sequenced by different laboratories using diverse techniques, in order to increase sequencing depth and limit assay-specific biases. Per donor, leukapheresis produced somewhere between about 0.9 and 9 billion PBMCs.

The donors were healthy, HIV-negative adults who had no recently reported acute infections or vaccinations. Only Caucasian adults living in Nashville, Tennessee, USA were represented among the donors. Magnetic negative selection was used to enrich CD4+ T cells, after which naive cells were positively selected on CD45RA and the negative fraction became the memory subset. After blood collection by leukapheresis, PBMCs were isolated using Ficoll-Histopaque density gradient centrifugation and then cryopreserved in the vapor phase of liquid nitrogen. Purity and quantity of every magnetically sorted T cell population were checked by analytical flow cytometry. Genomic DNA was isolated from each sorted fraction and quantified by UV absorbance on a Nanodrop 2000c. The CDR3, from cysteine to phenylalanine, totals 18 residues. Only the CDR3 portion is preserved as DNA: 54 bases, with reading frame beginning at the first base. CDR1 LNHDA and CDR2 SQIVND are derived from the germline V gene (reference sequence). At the junction V is shortened by 2 bases and J by 4 bases, with 20 bases in between.

General findings and caveats noted by the study authors: Pairwise subsampling led to the expectation that sequencing depth would affect the degree of clonotype sharing among donors. Because the study included a small number of donors, the genetic and exposure-history diversity represented was limited. Compared with non-shared clonotypes, the clonotypes found in all four sorted-subset donors had higher generation probabilities. Across a handful of donors, roughly 5.1% of naive CD4, more than 3% of naive CD8, under 2.5% of memory CD4, and 0.4% of memory CD8 clonotypes were shared. Only blood was sampled, and tissue TCR repertoires likely differ from those in blood. Incomplete sequencing was indicated by rarefaction of sorted-subset datasets, despite the large sequencing depth. Naive subsets generally had larger estimated clonotype richness than memory subsets did.

The V and J genes are TRBV19 and TRBJ2-2; 6 matching bases give a weak D call of TRBD2. Sequenced input: memory CD4+ T cells sorted from blood. What the cell subset or site label conveys for this sample: CD45RA-negative fraction. The clonotype comes from a woman in her thirties in good health. The CDR3: CASSIMDKLAGPTGELFF. The DNA reads as follows: TGTGCCAGTAGTATAATGGACAAGCTTGCGGGACCCACCGGGGAGCTGTTTTTT.